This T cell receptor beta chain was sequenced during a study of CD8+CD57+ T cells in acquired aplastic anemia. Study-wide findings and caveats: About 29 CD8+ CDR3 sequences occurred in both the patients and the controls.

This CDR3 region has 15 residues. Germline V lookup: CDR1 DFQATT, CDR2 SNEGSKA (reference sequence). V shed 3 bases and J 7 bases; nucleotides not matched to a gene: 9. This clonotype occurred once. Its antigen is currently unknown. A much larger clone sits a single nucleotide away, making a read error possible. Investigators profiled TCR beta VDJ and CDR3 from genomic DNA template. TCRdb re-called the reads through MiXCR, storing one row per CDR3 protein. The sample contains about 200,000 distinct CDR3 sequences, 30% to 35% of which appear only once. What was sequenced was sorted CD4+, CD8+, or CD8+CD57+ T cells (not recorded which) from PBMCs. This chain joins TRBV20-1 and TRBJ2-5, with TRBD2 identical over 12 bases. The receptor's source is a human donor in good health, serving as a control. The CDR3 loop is CSARDRTSGTGTQYF. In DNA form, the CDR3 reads TGCAGTGCTAGGGATAGGACTAGCGGGACAGGGACCCAGTACTTC.